This TCR beta chain was sequenced in a study of T cells in Graves' hyperthyroidism and ophthalmopathy. Whole-study context: Peripheral blood was acquired at first diagnosis, ahead of any therapy whatsoever. Study results and limitations: The model identified upcoming ophthalmopathy a median approximately 6.4 months ahead of onset. Most clonotypes expanded in the thyroid (above 0.001) were also present in blood.

Germline lookup yields CDR1 SGHRS and CDR2 YFSETQ. This CDR3 comprises 17 residues. V shed 4 bases and J 3 bases; nucleotides not matched to a gene: 10. RNA transcripts gave rise to amplified TCR beta CDR3 regions. Using the HTBI primer set, a first-round RT-PCR was run on the TCR CDR3. TCRdb reprocessed the multiplex PCR reads with MiXCR, giving one entry per CDR3 protein. Here the sample spans fewer than 700,000 distinct CDR3 sequences, around 15% being singletons. This clonotype was counted a few times. Its matching antigen is unknown. V usage is TRBV5-1 and J usage is TRBJ1-1, with 12 bases matching TRBD1. Sequencing was carried out using blood. This TCR was recovered from a woman aged 30 to 39 with Graves' hyperthyroidism. The CDR3 region has the DNA TGCGCCAGCAGCGCTGGGACAGGGGGCGCAGAGGACACTGAAGCTTTCTTT. Amino acid sequence: CASSAGTGGAEDTEAFF.